This T cell receptor beta chain was retrieved from a study of cytomegalovirus exposure and HLA in healthy donors (dated by TCRdb to about 2017). For the wider study: In an earlier analysis of 450 to 750 of the donors, around 300 Gb of sequence data and approximately 120 million unique TCR beta sequences from about 190 million T cells were reported. Besides the first cohort of about 730 subjects, a separate validation cohort made up of roughly 120 different subjects was used. The study aimed to test whether cataloging public T cell receptors could reveal signatures of past pathogen exposure. In a later genetic analysis, genome-wide SNP genotypes for about 60% of the 666 donors were used, and that subset was treated as a discovery cohort. Roughly 300 gigabases of sequencing data and roughly 90 million unique TCR sequences were included in an early release covering under 650 HLA-typed donors. Across 398 genotyped donors of the cohort, an average of roughly 230,000 unique TCR beta nucleotide sequences per donor were sequenced, and roughly a sixth of those sequences were non-productive. Donor age, sex, ethnicity and CMV serostatus were compiled alongside the repertoire data. The later analysis used no new phenotypic data to find candidate immune exposures, relying instead on TCR beta sequences and their occurrence across donors. To study patterns of TCR occurrence, a later analysis re-analyzed previously published TCR beta repertoires from more than 550 donors and added high-resolution HLA genotyping. Because of strong linkage in the cohort, five DR-DQ haplotypes were treated as single units for association and clustering. To decide whether each TCR beta V gene segment behaved as functional or pseudogenic, an earlier analysis of fewer than 750 of the donors relied on high-throughput TCR beta sequencing. Of the 300 to 500 genotyped donors, 75% to 85% were placed in the genetic ancestry cluster associated with self-reported Caucasian donors. All discovery cohort repertoires had been generated on a single sequencing platform. Typing coverage varied by locus: roughly 620-640 donors for A, B, C, DRB1 and DQB1; approximately 500 for DQA1; 600 to 610 for DPA1; about 450 for DPB1. HLA typing covered class I and class II loci at four-digit resolution. To predict cytomegalovirus infection status, the study combined high-throughput TCR immunosequencing, statistical association of individual TCRs with disease status, and machine learning. The study profiled the T cell repertoires of about 640 subjects by immunosequencing and related them to cytomegalovirus serostatus.

Note on this clone: This receptor's antigen is unknown. Nothing much larger sits one base from this clone, and base qualities are not available.

General study outcomes and caveats: Only TCR beta chains were sequenced in this cohort, and the absence of alpha or paired-chain data limited detectable features. In both the original and validation cohorts, the classifier was reported to diagnose cytomegalovirus status with high specificity and sensitivity. A further reported finding was that TCR beta sequences accurately predicted the HLA-A and HLA-B alleles for most subjects in the first cohort. In vitro tests confirmed that three of the cytomegalovirus-associated TCR beta chains recognize cytomegalovirus antigens. Most CMV-associated TCR beta chains appeared to be HLA-restricted in a later analysis, and the HLA associations seemed to be driven largely by CMV exposure. A cluster of highly shared sequence variants was judged likely to be a technical artifact of the sequencing pipeline. A later genetic analysis associated a missense DCLRE1C variant with V-gene and J-gene trimming of TCR beta chains, and an independent cohort replicated the association. For the cohort, immune exposure information was limited to CMV serostatus. Because some donors lacked HLA typing at each locus, the association tests relied only on the typed subset. When HLA alleles, especially DR and DQ, strongly co-occurred, TCR associations were difficult to assign to individual alleles. An earlier analysis of 587 of the donors showed that most TCR beta V segments appeared in productive rearrangements either about 87% or about 30% of the time, which broadly matched IMGT annotations. Specific HLA alleles were associated with 16,951 TCR beta sequences at a false discovery rate of 0.05 in a later analysis. The presence/absence analyses assumed that sequencing depth was roughly uniform across donors, and that assumption may not be true. The authors suggested that the approach could potentially be generalized to other disease states and immunological phenotypes. Most TCR sequences were observed very rarely across donors, whereas some public TCRs were present in many individuals. A total of about 180 TCR beta chains were listed by the study as associated with cytomegalovirus. Linkage disequilibrium might explain the correlated functional status among segregating V segments, but an unknown experimental factor could not be ruled out. Some IMGT-functional V segments, including TRBV6-2 and TRBV6-3, could not be distinguished by the 87-base-pair reads and were therefore excluded. According to a later analysis, TCR association rates differed among HLA loci, with DRB1 alleles showing the most associated TCRs and HLA-C alleles showing the fewest. In a later genetic analysis, fewer N-insertions in productive TCRs were reported among donors in an Asian-associated ancestry cluster than the approximately 710-donor mean. Because counts were too low, under 20 rarely observed V segments, including chromosome 9 orphons, were left out of the earlier analysis of 587 of the donors. In a later analysis, several top co-occurrence clusters were reported to appear linked to parvovirus B19, influenza, CMV and Epstein-Barr virus. Compared with equally common non-associated chains, HLA-associated TCR beta chains in a later analysis were more clonally expanded and had lower generation probabilities.

V and J are trimmed by 4 bases and 2 bases, and the gene matches miss 4 bases of the junction. Reading the germline V gene gives CDR1 SGHRS and CDR2 YFSETQ. Measured from the cysteine to the phenylalanine, the CDR3 is 14 residues long. The kept DNA is CDR3 alone, 42 bases in frame from the first base. The protocol used for the library was the immunoSEQ multiplex PCR assay. The multiplex PCR relied on a mix of 60 forward primers for TCR Vbeta segments and 13 reverse primers for TCR Jbeta segments. Amplification of the CDR3 region of rearranged TCR beta genes was performed with a multiplex PCR assay on genomic DNA. On the Illumina HiSeq System, the amplified TCR beta libraries were sequenced as 87-base-pair reads. From the authors' description of their analysis: Across the 600 to 700 repertoires, a later analysis counted approximately 75 million unique TCR beta chains, 9 million to 14 million of which were shared by at least two donors. Raw reads were error-corrected and collapsed into unique sequences with a nearest-neighbor algorithm that merged closely related sequences to remove PCR and sequencing errors. V, D and J gene segments were assigned by aligning CDR3 sequences to IMGT reference sequences. For a sequence to be retained, a match of at least six nucleotides to both a V gene segment and a J gene segment was required. A rearrangement was called productive if the CDR3 had no stop codons and remained in frame with V and J, and every other rearrangement was called non-productive. CDR3 was defined by IMGT convention, running from the second conserved V-encoded cysteine to the conserved J-encoded phenylalanine. Sequences without an unambiguous match to a single V gene segment were excluded from the earlier analysis of approximately 600 of the donors. In an earlier analysis of roughly 600 of the donors, a V segment was called functional when productive rearrangements were above 56.7%, and segregating when the standard deviation between donors exceeded 5%. To diagnose cytomegalovirus status from the catalog of TCR beta chain sequences, a statistical classification framework was built. V and J gene assignment, in a later analysis, came from comparing TCR nucleotide sequences with IMGT/GENE-DB human TR gene sequences. The TCRdist pipeline was used in a later analysis to assign CDR3 sequences and most-parsimonious VDJ recombination scenarios. A later analysis defined each TCR beta chain by its CDR3 amino acid sequence plus V-gene family, and excluded reads lacking a unique V-gene family. As a way to deal with suspected cross-contamination and a sequencing artifact, a later analysis dropped roughly 620 nucleotide sequences that were highly shared and had low generation probability. For each public chain, a later analysis derived a clonal expansion index from normalized ranks of inferred template counts within each repertoire. In a later analysis, generation probabilities were computed using a VDJ recombination model fitted to out-of-frame rearrangements, and the results were checked against IGoR. In a later analysis, TCR-TCR, TCR-HLA and TCR-CMV co-occurrence was scored with hypergeometric tests, and a repertoire-size bias correction was applied to TCR pairs. In a later analysis, false discovery rates were estimated by permuting HLA or CMV assignments 20 times. In a later analysis, co-occurring TCRs were grouped using DBSCAN, and TCRdist sequence similarity was added for clustering within HLA-allele-positive subsets. Repertoires with fewer than 30,000 or more than 120,000 public chains, plus five repertoires with anomalous nucleotide sharing, were excluded from co-occurrence clustering. Not all clones reach the TCRdb copy of this immuneACCESS table, which keeps in-frame sequences only. Checked studies attribute under half of the gap to unresolved V genes and leave the rest unexplained. V and J calls and clone size follow that table, whereas D and trimming were derived from the DNA. Counted in this sample were approximately 100,000 clones; 74% of them appeared once. The ten largest make up over 2.5% of the sample.

The cohort was made up of about 610 healthy bone marrow donors. At the time of sampling, all cohort members were nominally healthy, though unrecorded immune exposures were likely present. The donor was CMV seropositive and was included in the group of approximately 300 seropositive cohort members. A peripheral blood sample was collected from each donor, and TCR beta sequencing was performed on peripheral blood mononuclear cells. Genomic DNA was extracted from the blood cell samples with the Qiagen DNeasy Blood Extraction Kit. The chain couples TRBV5-1 to TRBJ2-3, with 7 bases aligning to TRBD1. Sequenced sample: PBMCs. The sequence was collected from a middle-aged man in good health and CMV-seropositive. The bases read TGCGCCAGCAGCCCCGGGACAGTCACAGATACGCAGTATTTT. It specifies CASSPGTVTDTQYF.